This T cell receptor beta chain was profiled in a study of blood T cell repertoires in COVID-19. Study in general: Acute and convalescent COVID-19 samples came from the United States, Italy and Spain.

Measured with immunoSEQ multiplex PCR; TCRdb has only the in-frame clones, and not every one. This table holds 450,000 or so clones, around nine tenths found once. Germline CDR1 and CDR2: KGHDR and SFDVKD. The length of the CDR3 is 17 residues. Trimming removed 0 bases at V and 8 bases at J, with 21 bases between. The sequencing input was peripheral blood. This receptor was obtained from a middle-aged woman with COVID-19, enrolled during active disease. The chain recombines TRBV24-1 with TRBJ1-2; D is unresolved. CDR3: CATSDLPGLSGGGGYTF. For the CDR3, the DNA is TGTGCCACCAGTGATTTGCCGGGGTTGTCAGGAGGAGGGGGCTACACCTTC.